This TCR beta chain was captured by sequencing in a study of blood T cell repertoires in COVID-19. Study overall: COVID-19 samples from acute and convalescent phases originated in the United States, Italy and Spain. In each case, the material was cDNA or gDNA derived from T cells, B-cell-depleted T cells, or PBMCs.

Trimming took 6 bases from V and 8 from J; bases not matched to a gene: 7. Germline CDR1 is WNHNN and CDR2 is SYGVQD (reference sequence). This CDR3 contains 13 residues. The authors' processing: Estimation of nucleated cell counts relied on the amplification of reference gene primers. TCRdb's copy holds only in-frame clones and misses some; the assay was immunoSEQ multiplex PCR. The V and J calls and clone size are taken from that table; D and trimming were inferred from the DNA. The table records around 40,000 clones, roughly 88% of them present only once. The rearrangement joins TRBV10-1 to TRBJ1-2; 9 bases fit TRBD1. This clonotype was sampled from a man aged 55 to 69 with active COVID-19. The sequencing sample was made of peripheral blood. CDR3 loop: CASSGTGMQGYTF. The CDR3, as DNA: TGCGCCAGCAGCGGGACAGGGATGCAAGGCTACACCTTC.